The 28 T cell receptor beta chains below were found in one sample sequenced in a study of control samples from healthy donors and cancer patients. Assay: immunoSEQ multiplex PCR; the TCRdb copy retains only in-frame clones and omits some. Here the sample spans about 88,000 clones, roughly 93% being singletons. Sequencing used blood. Every receptor here comes from a young man in good health.

The V gene is TRBV7-2, the J gene TRBJ1-2; 8 positions agree with TRBD1. Germline CDR1 and CDR2: SGHTA and FQGNSA. The CDR3 length is 14 residues. J gave up 7 bases and V 2 bases, and 6 bases lay outside the gene matches. The CDR3 sequence is CASSLRETGVGYTF. The DNA for the CDR3 is TGTGCCAGCAGCTTACGCGAGACAGGGGTTGGCTACACCTTC.

This clone came up once. The junction does not match germline at one end; this may be a read error. The CDR3 bases are TGTGCCAGCAGCTTAACGTTTTTCGGGCAGCCTGGACTTCAAGCCACCGAGGAGCTGTTTTTT. Amino acid sequence: CASSLTFFGQPGLQATEELFF. This chain connects TRBV7-3 to TRBJ2-2; the D gene is possibly TRBD2 (5 bases). The germline gives CDR1 SGHTA, CDR2 FQGTGA. The CDR3 consists of 21 residues.

The rearrangement uses TRBV5-6 and TRBJ1-1, with D possibly TRBD1 on 6 matching bases. The CDR3 contains 16 residues. Trimming took off 4 bases at V and 5 bases at J, with 21 bases between the two ends. CDR1 SGHDT and CDR2 YYEEEE come from the germline V gene. Here the CDR3 reads CASSATTGTLQTEAFF. CDR3 in DNA: TGTGCCAGCAGCGCTACAACAGGGACCCTGCAGACTGAAGCTTTCTTT.

The rearrangement joins TRBV6-1 to TRBJ1-1; D not resolved. Germline V gene sequence: CDR1 MNHNS, CDR2 SASEGT. The CDR3 runs to 16 residues. The V and J ends lost 2 bases and 3 bases respectively, with 16 bases between them. As DNA, the CDR3 is TGTGCCAGCAGTGAACCGACCCCGCAACCTGACACTGAAGCTTTCTTT. Translating gives CASSEPTPQPDTEAFF.

The V gene is TRBV7-9, the J gene TRBJ2-1; no clear D gene. There are 13 residues in the CDR3. The germline gives CDR1 SEHNR, CDR2 FQNEAQ (reference sequence). The V gene lost 5 bases and the J gene lost 5 bases, with 10 bases spanning the gap. The CDR3 region has the DNA TGTGCCAGCAGCGCCCCGCGCGACAATGAGCAGTTCTTC. Its protein is CASSAPRDNEQFF.

This chain links TRBV6-6 with TRBJ1-5; D unclear. The CDR3 consists of 14 residues. Trimming pared 0 bases from V and 7 bases from J, leaving 10 bases between. Germline V gene sequence: CDR1 MNHNY, CDR2 SVGAGI (reference sequence). CDR3 sequence (DNA): TGTGCCAGCAGTTACTCGACGGTACGGCAGCCCCAGCATTTT. Its translation is CASSYSTVRQPQHF.

The V gene is TRBV15, the J gene TRBJ1-5; no reliable D call. V was trimmed by 0 bases and J by 6 bases, leaving 12 bases between them. This CDR3 has 15 amino acids. Germline assignment: CDR1 LNHNV and CDR2 YYDKDF (reference sequence). CDR3 nucleotides: TGTGCCACCAGCAGAGAAATGAGCGTGGGTCAGCCCCAGCATTTT. Amino acid sequence: CATSREMSVGQPQHF.

This clone has a single count. V gene TRBV6-1 combines with J gene TRBJ1-5; D may be TRBD1 (5 bases). The V end was cut by 2 bases, the J end by 5 bases, with 13 bases between. This CDR3 has 15 amino acids. Germline V gene sequence: CDR1 MNHNS, CDR2 SASEGT. In DNA, the CDR3 is TGTGCCAGCAGTGAATACGAGGGGTTATATCAGCCCCAGCATTTT. This translates into CASSEYEGLYQPQHF.

The chain recombines TRBV12-5 with TRBJ2-7; no clear D. V was pared by 1 base and J by 4 bases, with 14 bases between. Germline CDR1 LGHNT, CDR2 FRNRAP. This CDR3 has 15 residues. The CDR3 sequence is CASGLGAPVPYEQYF. Written as DNA, the CDR3 is TGTGCTAGTGGTTTGGGCGCGCCTGTTCCTTACGAGCAGTACTTC.

V usage is TRBV15 and J usage is TRBJ1-6; tentatively, D is TRBD1 (5 bases). The CDR3 is 14 amino acids. Germline V CDR1 and CDR2: LNHNV, YYDKDF (reference sequence). Trimming took 5 bases from V and 6 from J, leaving 11 bases between them. The CDR3 loop reads CATSSGTANSPLHF. The CDR3 nucleotides are TGTGCCACCAGCTCCGGGACGGCTAATTCACCCCTCCACTTT.

This chain connects TRBV2 to TRBJ1-4, with 12 bases matching TRBD1. The CDR3 is made up of 15 amino acids. V trimming: 6 bases; J trimming: 4 bases; junction bases outside the gene matches: 3. Looked up from germline, CDR1 is SNHLY and CDR2 is FYNNEI. CDR3 in DNA: TGTGCCAGCAGGGGGACAGGGGGCCGTAATGAAAAACTGTTTTTT. It translates to CASRGTGGRNEKLFF.

This chain uses TRBV10-3 with TRBJ1-3; tentatively, D is TRBD1 (5 bases). The length of the CDR3 is 15 residues. CDR1 is ENHRY, CDR2 SYGVKD, per germline. Trimming pared 6 bases from V and 2 bases from J, leaving 14 bases between. CDR3 nucleotide sequence: TGTGCCATCAGCTACTCCGGGACCCCTGGAAACACCATATATTTT. This sequence encodes CAISYSGTPGNTIYF.

The chain recombines TRBV15 with TRBJ1-6, with 7 bases that match TRBD1. The V gene end was trimmed by 0 bases and the J gene end by 4 bases; junction bases not matched to a gene: 0. Germline V gives CDR1 LNHNV, CDR2 YYDKDF (reference sequence). The CDR3 extends over 15 amino acids. Here the CDR3 DNA reads TGTGCCACCAGCAGAGAGGACAGGTATAATTCACCCCTCCACTTT. This translates into CATSREDRYNSPLHF.

The chain has TRBV7-3 and TRBJ1-6; D unresolved. The CDR3 totals 16 residues. Trimming took 5 bases from V and 10 from J, leaving 21 bases between them. CDR1 is SGHTA and CDR2 is FQGTGA in the germline V gene. CDR3 DNA: TGTGCCAGCAGCGTAATGGCCAGGCACGCAGGATCACCCCTCCACTTT. It translates to CASSVMARHAGSPLHF.

The chain employs TRBV19 and TRBJ2-3; 9 bases are a match to TRBD2. Germline CDR1 is LNHDA and CDR2 is SQIVND (reference sequence). Trimming at V came to 5 bases and at J to 2 bases, leaving 8 bases not matched to a gene. The CDR3 is 16 amino acids. For the CDR3, the DNA is TGTGCCAGTAGTCTAACCGGGACTAGCTACACAGATACGCAGTATTTT. The encoded protein is CASSLTGTSYTDTQYF.

The V call is TRBV7-3, the J call TRBJ1-2; TRBD1 matches at 9 bases. The CDR3 is 14 amino acids. Trimming removed 5 bases from V and 6 bases from J; junction bases left unmatched: 7. The germline V gene encodes CDR1 SGHTA and CDR2 FQGTGA. The CDR3 DNA sequence: TGTGCCAGCAGCCTCTCGACAGGGGGGGATGGCTACACCTTC. Translating gives CASSLSTGGDGYTF. The whole variable domain, filled in from reference TRBV7-3 and TRBJ1-2, reads GAGVSQTPSNKVTEKGKYVELRCDPISGHTALYWYRQSLGQGPEFLIYFQGTGAADDSGLPNDRFFAVRPEGSVSTLKIQRTERGDSAVYLCASSLSTGGDGYTFGSGTRLTVV.

This chain links TRBV5-1 with TRBJ1-3; weak D call: TRBD1 (5 bases). The CDR3 is made up of 15 amino acids. The germline CDR1 and CDR2 sequences are SGHRS and YFSETQ. The V end lost 5 bases, the J end lost 2 bases, and 14 bases lay between the germline ends. CDR3 in amino acids: CASRPGGEAGNTIYF. The CDR3 DNA follows: TGCGCCAGCAGACCCGGGGGGGAGGCTGGAAACACCATATATTTT.

This clone was detected once. V gene TRBV9 combines with J gene TRBJ2-5; D gene uncertain. Trimming pared 4 bases from V and 5 bases from J, leaving 12 bases between. Per germline, CDR1 SGDLS and CDR2 YYNGEE. The CDR3 sequence is 13 residues long. Here the CDR3 DNA reads TGTGCCAGCAGCCCCCTCCAGTGGGAGACCCAGTACTTC. As protein: CASSPLQWETQYF.

The V and J genes are TRBV5-1 and TRBJ2-2; D gene unclear. Trimming removed 2 bases from V and 4 bases from J, with 6 bases in between. The germline gives CDR1 SGHRS, CDR2 YFSETQ. CDR3 length equals 13 residues. The CDR3 loop is CASSFRSTGELFF. CDR3 DNA sequence: TGCGCCAGCAGCTTTAGGAGCACCGGGGAGCTGTTTTTT.

The CDR3 protein is CASSFGDTEAFF. CDR3 bases: TGTGCCAGCAGCTTCGGTGACACTGAAGCTTTCTTT. The V and J genes are TRBV5-6 and TRBJ1-1; D is undetermined. This CDR3 contains 12 residues. V dropped 2 bases and J dropped 3 bases, with 5 bases sitting between them. Germline V gene sequence: CDR1 SGHDT, CDR2 YYEEEE.

The V gene is TRBV3-1 (or the pseudogene TRBV3-2), the J gene TRBJ1-1, with D possibly TRBD1 on 5 matching bases. The CDR3 length is 14 residues. V gave up 1 base and J gave up 5 bases, with 11 bases separating them. Per the germline V gene, CDR1 is LGHDT and CDR2 is YNNKEL (reference sequence). The chain's CDR3 is CASSQGGGGTEAFF. In nucleotides, the CDR3 is TGTGCCAGCAGCCAAGGGGGGGGAGGGACTGAAGCTTTCTTT.

V and J are TRBV4-3 and TRBJ1-6; the D is unclear. The CDR3 is 15 amino acids. Germline lookup yields CDR1 LGHNA and CDR2 YSLEER. Trimming removed 0 bases at V and 6 bases at J, with 9 bases between. This CDR3 is CASSQEGSGNSPLHF. The CDR3 DNA reads TGCGCCAGCAGCCAAGAGGGCTCGGGTAATTCACCCCTCCACTTT.

This clone was picked up a small number of times. The chain is built from TRBV4-2 and TRBJ2-7; 8 nucleotides agree with TRBD2. Germline V gene data show CDR1 as LGHNA and CDR2 as YNFKEQ. V gave up 4 bases and J gave up 5 bases; unmatched junction bases: 13. The CDR3 extends over 16 amino acids. In DNA form, the CDR3 reads TGTGCCAGCAGCCCCACCACTGGGACTAGTGGAAACGAGCAGTACTTC. It is translated as CASSPTTGTSGNEQYF.

The chain employs TRBV12-5 and TRBJ2-1; D gene ambiguous. Trimming took off 7 bases at V and 4 bases at J, with 2 bases between the two ends. Germline assignment: CDR1 LGHNT and CDR2 FRNRAP. CDR3 length equals 10 residues. CDR3 sequence (DNA): TGTGCTAGTGTTTACAATGAGCAGTTCTTC. It encodes CASVYNEQFF.

A single count supports this clone. This sequence joins TRBV6-5 and TRBJ1-5; D ambiguous. Germline assignment: CDR1 MNHEY and CDR2 SVGAGI. V gave up 7 bases and J gave up 3 bases, with 10 bases separating them. CDR3 length: 13 residues. This CDR3 is CASNTVYNQPQHF. In nucleotides, the CDR3 is TGTGCCAGCAATACAGTATACAATCAGCCCCAGCATTTT.

The chain joins TRBV7-8 to TRBJ2-5; no firm D call. There are 14 residues in the CDR3. Germline lookup yields CDR1 SGHVS and CDR2 FQNEAQ. V was pared by 1 base and J by 5 bases, with 11 bases between. The CDR3: CASSLEATGETQYF. For the CDR3, the DNA is TGTGCCAGCAGCTTAGAGGCCACCGGGGAGACCCAGTACTTC. The full variable domain, with the rest looked up from reference TRBV7-8 and TRBJ2-5, is GAGVSQSPRYKVAKRGQDVALRCDPISGHVSLFWYQQALGQGPEFLTYFQNEAQLDKSGLPSDRFFAERPEGSVSTLKIQRTQQEDSAVYLCASSLEATGETQYFGPGTRLLVL.

This clone was seen a few times. V is TRBV7-3 and J is TRBJ2-2; TRBD1 might be the D (6 bases). Germline-derived CDR1 and CDR2 are SGHTA and FQGTGA. This CDR3 comprises 13 residues. V was trimmed by 5 bases and J by 5 bases, leaving 9 bases between them. The CDR3 sequence: CASSTQGTGELFF. Written as DNA, the CDR3 is TGTGCCAGCAGCACACAGGGTACCGGGGAGCTGTTTTTT.

The rearrangement uses TRBV29-1 and TRBJ2-3, with D tentatively TRBD1 (5 bases). Germline CDR1 is SQVTM and CDR2 is ANQGSEA. V lost 7 bases to trimming and J lost 2 bases, with 10 bases between them. The CDR3 covers 12 residues. In DNA, the CDR3 is TGCAGCGGAAGGGGCTTCACAGATACGCAGTATTTT. Translated, it gives CSGRGFTDTQYF.